What follows are 21 T cell receptor beta chains derived from one specimen sequenced in a study of OX40 agonist ivuxolimab in advanced cancers. Measured with immunoSEQ multiplex PCR; TCRdb has only the in-frame clones, and not every one. Among 42,000 or so clones, 70% to 85% were seen once, and the ten largest hold roughly 25%. Here the sequenced sample was CD4+ or CD8+ T cells sorted from blood, taken in a trial of the OX40 agonist ivuxolimab. These receptors were collected from an adult with an advanced solid tumor such as melanoma, head and neck, liver or kidney cancer.

There are a few counts of this clone. The J gene is TRBJ2-1, the V gene TRBV4-3; D remains ambiguous. The CDR3 spans 15 residues. V was pared by 0 bases and J by 4 bases, with 10 bases between. The germline CDR1 and CDR2 sequences are LGHNA and YSLEER. CDR3 protein: CASSQDGNRYNEQFF. DNA for the CDR3: TGCGCCAGCAGCCAAGACGGTAACAGATACAATGAGCAGTTCTTC.

A few counts support this clone. V usage is TRBV11-2 and J usage is TRBJ1-2; 7 bases fit TRBD1. Trimming cost V 0 bases and J 4 bases; bases outside gene matches: 8. The CDR3 has 16 residues. CDR1 SGHAT and CDR2 FQNNGV come from the germline V gene. CDR3 sequence reads: CASSLEADRLFYGYTF. The CDR3 coding sequence is TGTGCCAGCAGCTTAGAAGCGGACAGGCTTTTCTATGGCTACACCTTC.

This chain connects TRBV7-2 to TRBJ2-3, with D perhaps matching TRBD1 (6 bases). CDR1 and CDR2 from the germline V gene are SGHTA and FQGNSA. This CDR3 spans 13 amino acids. Trimming pared 5 bases from V and 6 bases from J, leaving 12 bases between. The CDR3 loop is CASSTTQGDTQYF. As DNA, the CDR3 is TGTGCCAGCAGCACCACACAGGGTGATACGCAGTATTTT.

This chain uses TRBV7-9 with TRBJ2-2; D perhaps matches TRBD1 (5 bases). V gave up 3 bases and J gave up 6 bases, with 8 bases separating them. The CDR3 contains 13 residues. Per germline, CDR1 SEHNR and CDR2 FQNEAQ (reference sequence). CDR3 region: CASSFVGAGELFF. DNA of the CDR3: TGTGCCAGCAGCTTCGTAGGGGCCGGGGAGCTGTTTTTT. Full variable domain (rest looked up from reference TRBV7-9 and TRBJ2-2): DTGVSQNPRHKITKRGQNVTFRCDPISEHNRLYWYRQTLGQGPEFLTYFQNEAQLEKSRLLSDRFSAERPKGSFSTLEIQRTEQGDSAMYLCASSFVGAGELFFGEGSRLTVL.

The J gene is TRBJ2-3, the V gene TRBV5-1, with 8 bases fitting TRBD1. The CDR3 covers 14 residues. The V gene end was trimmed by 4 bases and the J gene end by 2 bases; junction bases not matched to a gene: 3. In germline, CDR1 is SGHRS, CDR2 YFSETQ. The CDR3 here is CASSKDRDTDTQYF. In nucleotides, the CDR3 is TGCGCCAGCAGCAAGGACAGGGACACAGATACGCAGTATTTT.

The V call is TRBV7-6, the J call TRBJ1-5; D is uncertain. The germline V gene has CDR1 SGHVS and CDR2 FNYEAQ. The CDR3 consists of 17 residues. V lost 5 bases to trimming and J lost 0 bases, with 17 bases between them. CDR3 sequence: CASSPSPGPYSNQPQHF. CDR3 nucleotide sequence: TGTGCCAGCAGCCCAAGCCCGGGCCCATATAGCAATCAGCCCCAGCATTTT.

The chain couples TRBV10-3 to TRBJ1-1, with TRBD1 matching over 9 bases. J lost 4 bases, V lost 0 bases, and 0 bases had no gene match. The CDR3 loop spans 14 amino acids. The germline V gene has CDR1 ENHRY and CDR2 SYGVKD. The CDR3 sequence: CAISESTGGTEAFF. The DNA for the CDR3 is TGTGCCATCAGTGAGTCGACAGGGGGCACTGAAGCTTTCTTT.

V is TRBV4-3 and J is TRBJ1-4; TRBD1 is a possible D gene (5 bases). This CDR3 region has 13 residues. Germline V CDR1 and CDR2: LGHNA, YSLEER. V was cut by 1 base and J by 8 bases, with 8 bases left in between. The CDR3, as DNA: TGCGCCAGCAGCCAAGCTGGGGGGGAAAAACTGTTTTTT. Translating it yields CASSQAGGEKLFF.

The chain links TRBV25-1 to TRBJ2-3, with D unclear. Germline assignment: CDR1 MGHDK and CDR2 SYGVNS. The CDR3 spans 14 residues. Trimming cost V 7 bases and J 8 bases, with 19 bases left between them. The CDR3 nucleotides are TGTGCCAGCAAGCCCAGCGCCCCTAAGGGTACGCAGTATTTT. Translation gives CASKPSAPKGTQYF.

This chain connects TRBV27 to TRBJ2-7; TRBD1 is a possible D gene (5 bases). Trimming cost V 6 bases and J 2 bases, with 11 bases left between them. The germline V gene encodes CDR1 MNHEY and CDR2 SMNVEV (reference sequence). CDR3 length: 13 residues. DNA of the CDR3: TGTGCCAGCAGGGACATAAAAGCCTACGAGCAGTACTTC. This codes for CASRDIKAYEQYF.

This chain uses TRBV5-1 with TRBJ2-3; a possible D gene is TRBD2 (6 bases). Germline CDR1 reads SGHRS; CDR2 reads YFSETQ. Trimming left V 0 bases short and J 1 base short, with 12 bases between. This CDR3 region has 16 residues. CDR3 sequence (DNA): TGCGCCAGCAGCTTGGAGGGAGGAGGCCGCACAGATACGCAGTATTTT. Residues: CASSLEGGGRTDTQYF.

As DNA, the CDR3 is TGTGCCAGCAGCTTACCGGGACAGGGGACGTCGTTTGCCCAGTACTTC. Protein product: CASSLPGQGTSFAQYF. The chain has TRBV7-8 and TRBJ2-5; 10 bases map to TRBD1. Germline CDR1 and CDR2: SGHVS and FQNEAQ. The CDR3 extends over 16 amino acids. The V gene end was trimmed by 2 bases and the J gene end by 9 bases; junction bases not matched to a gene: 12. Looking up the rest from reference TRBV7-8 and TRBJ2-5 gives the full variable domain: GAGVSQSPRYKVAKRGQDVALRCDPISGHVSLFWYQQALGQGPEFLTYFQNEAQLDKSGLPSDRFFAERPEGSVSTLKIQRTQQEDSAVYLCASSLPGQGTSFAQYFGPGTRLLVL.

The chain links TRBV6-9 to TRBJ1-1, with D unclear. Germline values: CDR1 MNHGY, CDR2 SVAAGI. V lost 3 bases and J lost 1, with 12 bases in between. This CDR3 is 15 amino acids long. The CDR3 is CASSYSFGTNTEAFF. CDR3 bases: TGTGCCAGCAGTTACTCGTTTGGAACGAACACTGAAGCTTTCTTT.

The chain has TRBV10-3 and TRBJ2-7, with TRBD2 matching 13 bases. From germline, CDR1 is ENHRY and CDR2 SYGVKD. V gave up 3 bases and J gave up 3 bases; unmatched junction bases: 5. The length of the CDR3 is 16 residues. In DNA, the CDR3 is TGTGCCATCAGTGACCGCGGGACTAGCGGGGTCTACGAGCAGTACTTC. Translated: CAISDRGTSGVYEQYF.

The chain couples TRBV27 to TRBJ1-2; unclear D gene. Germline-derived CDR1 and CDR2 are MNHEY and SMNVEV (reference sequence). This CDR3 comprises 14 residues. Trimming removed 0 bases at V and 2 bases at J, with 7 bases between. CDR3 residues: CASSLSVGNYGYTF. The CDR3 bases are TGTGCCAGCAGTTTATCGGTCGGAAACTATGGCTACACCTTC.

The gene calls are TRBV7-8 and TRBJ2-7; D is undetermined. Trimming stripped 2 bases from V and 4 bases from J, with 12 bases between. The V gene's germline CDR1 is SGHVS and CDR2 FQNEAQ. This CDR3 spans 14 amino acids. Here the CDR3 reads CASSLLKGSYEQYF. For the CDR3, the DNA is TGTGCCAGCAGCTTATTGAAAGGTTCATACGAGCAGTACTTC.

The chain has TRBV18 and TRBJ1-1; 7 bases agree with TRBD1. V dropped 3 bases and J dropped 1; count of bases not matched to a gene: 5. The germline gives CDR1 KGHSH, CDR2 LQKENI. This CDR3 is built from 15 residues. CDR3 amino acids: CASSPRAGGNTEAFF. The CDR3 nucleotides read TGTGCCAGCTCACCCAGGGCAGGGGGGAACACTGAAGCTTTCTTT.

The J gene is TRBJ2-7, the V gene TRBV4-1, with D perhaps matching TRBD1 or TRBD2 (5 bases each). Trimming removed 0 bases from V and 4 bases from J, with 13 bases in between. The germline CDR1 and CDR2 sequences are MGHRA and YSYEKL. The CDR3 covers 15 residues. In DNA, the CDR3 is TGCGCCAGCAGCCAAGACCCAGGGAGTGAGTACGAGCAGTACTTC. This gives the protein CASSQDPGSEYEQYF.

The chain has TRBV9 and TRBJ2-1; the match to TRBD2 covers 11 bases. V gave up 0 bases and J gave up 4 bases; unmatched junction bases: 24. Looked up from germline, CDR1 is SGDLS and CDR2 is YYNGEE. The CDR3 is 23 residues long. CDR3 loop: CASSVGRLAGGPVGFSGYNEQFF. The CDR3 DNA reads as TGTGCCAGCAGCGTAGGTCGGCTAGCGGGAGGACCTGTCGGATTTTCGGGATACAATGAGCAGTTCTTC.

The sample holds one count of this clone. The genes are TRBV7-6 and TRBJ1-5; D remains ambiguous. V lost 5 bases to trimming and J lost 6 bases, with 17 bases between them. Germline lookup yields CDR1 SGHVS and CDR2 FNYEAQ. This CDR3 contains 15 residues. CDR3 sequence reads: CASSPGVLGSQPQHF. The DNA for the CDR3 is TGTGCCAGCAGCCCCGGGGTCCTCGGCAGTCAGCCCCAGCATTTT.

This clone was seen a few times. The chain employs TRBV19 and TRBJ1-3; D uncertain. CDR1 is LNHDA and CDR2 is SQIVND in the germline V gene (reference sequence). Trimming took 2 bases from V and 1 from J, leaving 6 bases between them. The CDR3 totals 14 residues. The CDR3 protein is CASSITDSGNTIYF. The CDR3 region has the DNA TGTGCCAGTAGTATAACAGATTCTGGAAACACCATATATTTT. Full variable domain (missing parts from reference TRBV19 and TRBJ1-3): DGGITQSPKYLFRKEGQNVTLSCEQNLNHDAMYWYRQDPGQGLRLIYYSQIVNDFQKGDIAEGYSVSREKKESFPLTVTSAQKNPTAFYLCASSITDSGNTIYFGEGSWLTVV.